Following are 7 T cell receptor beta chains from one sample sequenced in a study of CD8 T cells in ankylosing spondylitis (dated by TCRdb to about 2017). No antigen is known for these receptors. Library generation was performed with 5' RACE. Data came from an Illumina HiSeq 2500. TCRdb trimmed the raw reads at Q25, called clones with MiXCR and kept productive beta chains. All rows with the same CDR3 protein become a single entry with the most common DNA and genes. This sample is represented by about 840,000 distinct CDR3 sequences; over 9.5% of them were singletons. About 0.5% of the sample goes to the ten largest clones. What the study reported, not specific to this receptor: A TCR beta motif made up of several highly homologous amino acid variants appeared to be characteristic of blood from ankylosing spondylitis patients.

The specimen sequenced was blood, either unsorted or a sorted T cell fraction (not recorded which). These receptor sequences come from a male donor with ankylosing spondylitis.

The table lists this clonotype with a few counts. The chain is built from TRBV7-2 and TRBJ2-7, with no clear D. The germline CDR1 and CDR2 sequences are SGHTA and FQGNSA. The V and J ends lost 4 bases and 6 bases respectively, with 16 bases between them. This CDR3 is 14 amino acids long. The CDR3 region is CASSYTSSSSEQYF. The CDR3 bases are TGTGCCAGCAGCTATACAAGCTCGTCGAGCGAGCAGTACTTC. The full variable domain, its missing parts supplied by reference TRBV7-2 and TRBJ2-7, is GAGVSQSPSNKVTEKGKDVELRCDPISGHTALYWYRQSLGQGLEFLIYFQGNSAPDKSGLPSDRFSAERTGGSVSTLTIQRTQQEDSAVYLCASSYTSSSSEQYFGPGTRLTVT.

V usage is TRBV5-1 and J usage is TRBJ2-1; 9 positions agree with TRBD2. The CDR3 runs 15 residues. Germline CDR1 reads SGHRS; CDR2 reads YFSETQ. Trimming took 2 bases from V and 9 from J; bases not matched to a gene: 9. The CDR3: CASSLGGRAGSEQFF. The CDR3 DNA follows: TGCGCCAGCAGCTTAGGCGGGAGGGCCGGGAGTGAGCAGTTCTTC.

The sample holds a few counts of this clonotype. The chain couples TRBV20-1 to TRBJ1-5; possible D gene TRBD1, 5 bases. The CDR3 consists of 15 residues. The V gene lost 3 bases and the J gene lost 5 bases, with 17 bases spanning the gap. Germline-derived CDR1 and CDR2 are DFQATT and SNEGSKA (reference sequence). CDR3 nucleotide sequence: TGCAGTGCTAGTAGAGCAGGGCGGGTCCATCAGCCCCAGCATTTT. This encodes CSASRAGRVHQPQHF.

This clonotype was seen ten or more times. The rearrangement joins TRBV7-6 to TRBJ1-6; 10 nucleotides match TRBD1. Germline V gene sequence: CDR1 SGHVS, CDR2 FNYEAQ. CDR3 length: 15 amino acids. The junction had 6 bases not matched to a gene; V was cut back by 4 bases and J by 9 bases. CDR3 amino acids: CASSSRDRGASPLHF. Here the CDR3 DNA reads TGTGCCAGCAGCTCCCGGGACAGGGGAGCTTCACCCCTCCACTTT.

In its sample, this clonotype was seen a few times. The genes are TRBV27 and TRBJ2-7; TRBD1 agrees at 8 bases. CDR1 and CDR2 from the germline V gene are MNHEY and SMNVEV (reference sequence). This CDR3 comprises 14 residues. With V trimmed by 2 bases and J by 5 bases, 5 bases remained unmatched. DNA for the CDR3: TGTGCCAGCAGTTTAGTGACAGGGGACCACGAGCAGTACTTC. As protein: CASSLVTGDHEQYF.

This clonotype was detected only a few times. The chain is built from TRBV11-1 and TRBJ2-7; D possibly corresponds to TRBD1 (5 bases). Trimming cost V 5 bases and J 2 bases, with 16 bases left between them. This CDR3 has 15 residues. From germline, CDR1 is SGHAT and CDR2 FQDESV (reference sequence). CDR3 nucleotides: TGTGCCAGCAGCCCAGGGCAGGAGATTCCCTACGAGCAGTACTTC. Translation gives CASSPGQEIPYEQYF.

The chain links TRBV3-1 to TRBJ2-5, with unresolved D. Between the trimmed V and J ends, which lost 1 base and 8 bases, there was a span of 8 bases. Germline CDR1 LGHDT, CDR2 YNNKEL (reference sequence). The CDR3 has 12 residues. CDR3 amino acids: CASSQAGFTQYF. CDR3 in DNA: TGTGCCAGCAGCCAAGCCGGTTTTACCCAGTACTTC.